Included here is one T cell receptor (beta chain) sequence, with context. Its antigen remains unknown. At one boundary the junction diverges from the germline segment, which might be a read error. The data were obtained in a study of T cell responses to AZD1222 COVID-19 vaccine. The study, taken as a whole, reports: Spike-specific TCR repertoires showed rising breadth and depth after two AZD1222 doses. Close to half of spike-specific TCRs reportedly recognize unmutated variant regions. White British donors predominated, females outnumbered males, and clonal diversity was possibly underestimated.

TCRdb's table, derived via immunoSEQ multiplex PCR, lists solely in-frame clones and lacks some. The sample gives just under 150,000 clones, 86% of which show up once; about 5.4% is in the top ten. The CDR3 totals 12 residues. Germline assignment: CDR1 MNHEY and CDR2 SVGAGI. The clonotype comes from an adult who received the AZD1222 COVID-19 vaccine. The sample was peripheral blood, taken 28 days after the second AZD1222 dose. This chain connects TRBV6-5 to TRBJ1-2; 9 bases are shared with TRBD1. The CDR3 sequence: CACRQGGYGYTF. DNA of the CDR3: TGTGCCTGCAGACAGGGGGGCTATGGCTACACCTTC.